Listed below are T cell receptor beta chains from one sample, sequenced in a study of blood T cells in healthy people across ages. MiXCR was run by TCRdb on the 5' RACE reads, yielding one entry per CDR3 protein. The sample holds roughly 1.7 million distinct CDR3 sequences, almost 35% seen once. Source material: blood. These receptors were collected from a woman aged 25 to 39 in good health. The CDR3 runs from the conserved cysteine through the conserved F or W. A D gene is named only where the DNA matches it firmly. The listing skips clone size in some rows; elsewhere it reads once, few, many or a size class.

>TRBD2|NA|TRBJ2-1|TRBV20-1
TGCAGTGCCGTAAACTCGGGGGGTCCACCCTACAATGAGCAGTTCTTC
CSAVNSGGPPYNEQFF
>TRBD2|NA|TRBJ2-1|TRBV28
TGTGCCAGCAGCACTAATAGCGGGATAAGGTATGAGCAGTTCTTC
CASSTNSGIRYEQFF
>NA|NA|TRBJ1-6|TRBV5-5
TGTGCCAGCAGCTCCACAGGGCTCCGCGGGAATTCACCCCTCCACTTT
CASSSTGLRGNSPLHF
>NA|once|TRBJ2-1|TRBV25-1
TGTGCCAGCAAACCTGCAGGCAGTAGGATGCCCTACAATGAGCAGTTCTTC
CASKPAGSRMPYNEQFF
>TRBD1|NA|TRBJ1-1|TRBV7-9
TGTGCCAGCAGCTGGGGACAGCCAGCTGAAGCTTTCTTT
CASSWGQPAEAFF
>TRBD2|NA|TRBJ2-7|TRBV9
TGTGCCAGCAGCCTTACTAGCGCCAACTACGAGCAGTACTTC
CASSLTSANYEQYF
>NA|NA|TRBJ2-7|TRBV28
TGTGCCAGCACTCCTGGCCAAGGGGGACTACACTACGAGCAGTACTTC
CASTPGQGGLHYEQYF
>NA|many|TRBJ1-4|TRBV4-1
TGCGCCAGCAGCCGGACCCCCCCAACTAATGAAAAACTGTTTTTT
CASSRTPPTNEKLFF
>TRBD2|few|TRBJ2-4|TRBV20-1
TGCAGTGCTAGAGATACCCCGACTCGGGGGGTGTCCAAAAACATTCAGTACTTC
CSARDTPTRGVSKNIQYF
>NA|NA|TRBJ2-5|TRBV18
TGTGCCAGCTCACAGTCAGTTAGCGAGACCCAGTACTTC
CASSQSVSETQYF
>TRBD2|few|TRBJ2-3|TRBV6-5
TGTGCCAGCAGCCCAACTAGCGAAAGCACAGATACGCAGTATTTT
CASSPTSESTDTQYF
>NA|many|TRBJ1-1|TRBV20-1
TGCAGTGCTAGAGATTACCCCGGGGCTTTCTTT
CSARDYPGAFF
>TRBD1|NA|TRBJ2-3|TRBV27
TGTGCCAGCAGCTGGACAGGGACGACAGATACGCAGTATTTT
CASSWTGTTDTQYF
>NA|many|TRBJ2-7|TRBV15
TGTGCCACCAGCAGGTCCGGGGTTGGCTACGAGCAGTACTTC
CATSRSGVGYEQYF
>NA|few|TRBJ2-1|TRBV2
TGTGCCAGCAGTGAAGTTTGGCCCGCCGGAGAGATTTACAATGAGCAGTTCTTC
CASSEVWPAGEIYNEQFF
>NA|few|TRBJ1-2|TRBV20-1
TGCAGTTCCGAGGGGAGTAACTATGGCTACACCTTC
CSSEGSNYGYTF
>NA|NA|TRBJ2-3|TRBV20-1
TGCAGTGCTAGTTACGGGGGAGTTACAGATACGCAGTATTTT
CSASYGGVTDTQYF
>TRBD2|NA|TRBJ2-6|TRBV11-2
TGTGCCAGCAGTTCGACCGTTCTGCCTAGCGGGACCAACGTCCTGACTTTC
CASSSTVLPSGTNVLTF
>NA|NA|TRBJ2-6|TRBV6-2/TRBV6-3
TGTGCCAGCAGTCCCAACGGGGGGCGCATTTCTGGGGCCAACGTCCTGACTTTC
CASSPNGGRISGANVLTF
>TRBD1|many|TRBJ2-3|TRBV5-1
TGCGCCAGCAGCTCGGATCCGGGACAGCTGTCTATGAGTACGCAGTATTTT
CASSSDPGQLSMSTQYF
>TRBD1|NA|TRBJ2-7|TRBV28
TGTGCCAGCAGTTTGCGTCTGGGACAGGGCAACTCCTACGAGCAGTACTTC
CASSLRLGQGNSYEQYF
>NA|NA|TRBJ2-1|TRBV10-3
TGTGCCATCAGTGAGCGGAATAATGAGCAGTTCTTC
CAISERNNEQFF
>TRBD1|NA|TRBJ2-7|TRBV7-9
TGTGCCAGCAGCTTAGTAGTGGACAGGGCCCAGCAGTACTTC
CASSLVVDRAQQYF
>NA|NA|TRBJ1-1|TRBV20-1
TGCAGTGCTAGACCAAGTGGGGGATATACTGAAGCTTTCTTT
CSARPSGGYTEAFF
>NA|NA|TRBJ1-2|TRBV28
TGTGCCAGCGCAGTGCAGGGCGCAATTATCAGGGAAGGCTACACCTTC
CASAVQGAIIREGYTF
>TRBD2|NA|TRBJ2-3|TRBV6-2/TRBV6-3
TGTGCCAGCAGTCCCGGTTGGGAGGGAGGCACAGATACGCAGTATTTT
CASSPGWEGGTDTQYF
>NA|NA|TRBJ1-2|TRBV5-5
TGTGCCAGCAGCTGGGATACGGGTTTCTCAAAAATAGCTAACTATGGCTACACCTTC
CASSWDTGFSKIANYGYTF
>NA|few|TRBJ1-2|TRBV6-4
TGTGCCAGCAGTGACGGGTATGGCTATGGCTACACCTTC
CASSDGYGYGYTF
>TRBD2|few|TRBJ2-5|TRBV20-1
TGCAGTGCGCAGACGGGGGGACCCCCAGAGACCCAGTACTTC
CSAQTGGPPETQYF
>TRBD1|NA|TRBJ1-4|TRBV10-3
TGTGCCAGCAGGGGGCCGGCTGAAAAACTGTTTTTT
CASRGPAEKLFF
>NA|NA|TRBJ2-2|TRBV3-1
TGTGCCAGCAGCCAAGTGGTGACCGGGGAGCTGTTTTTT
CASSQVVTGELFF
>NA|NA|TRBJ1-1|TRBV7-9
TGTGCCAGCAGGATAGCTGGGGGGGCGCGTATGAACACTGAAGCTTTCTTT
CASRIAGGARMNTEAFF